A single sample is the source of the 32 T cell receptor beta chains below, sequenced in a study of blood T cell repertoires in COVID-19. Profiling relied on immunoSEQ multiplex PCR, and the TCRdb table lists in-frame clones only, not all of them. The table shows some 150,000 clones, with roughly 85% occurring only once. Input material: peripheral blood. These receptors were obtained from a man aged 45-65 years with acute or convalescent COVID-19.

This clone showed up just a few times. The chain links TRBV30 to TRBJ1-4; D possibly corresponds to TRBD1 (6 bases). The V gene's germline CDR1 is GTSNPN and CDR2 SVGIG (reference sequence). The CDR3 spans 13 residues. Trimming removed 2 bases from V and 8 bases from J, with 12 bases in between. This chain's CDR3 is CAWSQTGREKLFF. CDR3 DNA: TGTGCCTGGAGTCAAACAGGGCGGGAAAAACTGTTTTTT.

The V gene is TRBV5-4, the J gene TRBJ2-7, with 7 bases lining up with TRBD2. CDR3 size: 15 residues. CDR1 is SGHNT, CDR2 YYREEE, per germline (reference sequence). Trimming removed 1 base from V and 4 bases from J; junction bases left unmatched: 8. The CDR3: CASSLMPAGEYEQYF. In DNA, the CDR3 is TGTGCCAGCAGCTTGATGCCCGCGGGAGAATACGAGCAGTACTTC.

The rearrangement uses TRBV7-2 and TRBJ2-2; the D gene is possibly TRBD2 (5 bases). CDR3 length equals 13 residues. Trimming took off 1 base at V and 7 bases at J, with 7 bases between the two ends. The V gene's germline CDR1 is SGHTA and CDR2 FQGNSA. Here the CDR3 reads CASSLGRGGELFF. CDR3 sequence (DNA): TGTGCCAGCAGCTTAGGTCGGGGCGGGGAGCTGTTTTTT.

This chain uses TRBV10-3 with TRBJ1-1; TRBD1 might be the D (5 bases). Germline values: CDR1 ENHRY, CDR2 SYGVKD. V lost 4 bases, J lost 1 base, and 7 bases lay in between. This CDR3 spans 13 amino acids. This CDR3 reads CAISGGENTEAFF. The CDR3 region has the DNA TGTGCCATCAGTGGGGGGGAGAACACTGAAGCTTTCTTT.

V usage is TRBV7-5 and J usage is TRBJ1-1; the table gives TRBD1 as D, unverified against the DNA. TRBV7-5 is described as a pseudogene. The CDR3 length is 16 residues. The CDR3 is CARSFRTGEMNTEAFF. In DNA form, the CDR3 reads TGTGCCAGAAGCTTCCGGACAGGGGAAATGAACACTGAAGCTTTCTTT.

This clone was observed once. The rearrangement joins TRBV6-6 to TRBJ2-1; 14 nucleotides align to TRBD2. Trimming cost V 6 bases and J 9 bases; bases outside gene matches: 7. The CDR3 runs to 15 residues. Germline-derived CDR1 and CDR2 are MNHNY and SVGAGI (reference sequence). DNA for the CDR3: TGTGCCAGCAGGGGACTAGCGGGAGAGTCGGGTGAGCAGTTCTTC. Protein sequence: CASRGLAGESGEQFF.

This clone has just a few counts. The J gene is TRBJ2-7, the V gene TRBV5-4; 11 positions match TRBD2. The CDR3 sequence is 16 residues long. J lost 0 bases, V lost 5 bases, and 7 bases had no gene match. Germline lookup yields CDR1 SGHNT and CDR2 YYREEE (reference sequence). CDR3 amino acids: CASSLGLAGSSYEQYF. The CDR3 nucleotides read TGTGCCAGCAGTCTTGGACTAGCGGGTAGCTCCTACGAGCAGTACTTC. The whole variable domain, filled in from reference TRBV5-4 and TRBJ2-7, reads ETGVTQSPTHLIKTRGQQVTLRCSSQSGHNTVSWYQQALGQGPQFIFQYYREEENGRGNFPPRFSGLQFPNYSSELNVNALELDDSALYLCASSLGLAGSSYEQYFGPGTRLTVT.

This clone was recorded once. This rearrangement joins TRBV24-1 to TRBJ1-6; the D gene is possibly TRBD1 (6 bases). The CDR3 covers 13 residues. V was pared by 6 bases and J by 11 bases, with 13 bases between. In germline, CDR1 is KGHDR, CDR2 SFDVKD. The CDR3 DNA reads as TGTGCCACCAGTCAGGGGATCGCGGCACCCCTCCACTTT. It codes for CATSQGIAAPLHF.

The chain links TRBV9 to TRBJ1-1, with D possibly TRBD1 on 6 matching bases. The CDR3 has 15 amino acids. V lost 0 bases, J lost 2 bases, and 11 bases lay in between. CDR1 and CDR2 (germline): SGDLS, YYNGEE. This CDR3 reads CASSVDPGQNTEAFF. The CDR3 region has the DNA TGTGCCAGCAGCGTAGACCCGGGACAAAACACTGAAGCTTTCTTT.

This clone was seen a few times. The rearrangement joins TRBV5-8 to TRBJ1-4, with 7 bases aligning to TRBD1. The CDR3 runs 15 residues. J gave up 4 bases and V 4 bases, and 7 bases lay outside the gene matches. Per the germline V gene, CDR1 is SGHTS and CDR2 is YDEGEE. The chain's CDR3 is CASSPEGALNEKLFF. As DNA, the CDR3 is TGTGCCAGCAGCCCCGAGGGGGCCCTTAATGAAAAACTGTTTTTT.

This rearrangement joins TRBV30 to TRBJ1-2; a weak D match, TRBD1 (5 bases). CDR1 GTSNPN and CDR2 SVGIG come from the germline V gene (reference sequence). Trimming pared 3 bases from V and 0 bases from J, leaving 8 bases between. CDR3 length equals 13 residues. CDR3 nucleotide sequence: TGTGCCTGGAGGGCAGGGACTAACTATGGCTACACCTTC. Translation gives CAWRAGTNYGYTF.

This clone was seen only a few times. In nucleotides, the CDR3 is TGTGCCAGCAGCTTGGGAGACAATGAGCAGTTCTTC. It yields the protein CASSLGDNEQFF. The gene calls are TRBV5-8 and TRBJ2-1; no reliable D call. V was trimmed by 0 bases and J by 5 bases, leaving 3 bases between them. CDR1 and CDR2 (germline): SGHTS, YDEGEE. The CDR3 has 12 amino acids.

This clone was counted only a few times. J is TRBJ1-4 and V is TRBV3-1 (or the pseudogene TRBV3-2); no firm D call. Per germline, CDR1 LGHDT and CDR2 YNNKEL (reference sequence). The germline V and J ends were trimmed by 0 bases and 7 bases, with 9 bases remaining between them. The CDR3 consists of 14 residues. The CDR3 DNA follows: TGTGCCAGCAGCCAAGAGCCCGAGAGTGAAAAACTGTTTTTT. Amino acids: CASSQEPESEKLFF.

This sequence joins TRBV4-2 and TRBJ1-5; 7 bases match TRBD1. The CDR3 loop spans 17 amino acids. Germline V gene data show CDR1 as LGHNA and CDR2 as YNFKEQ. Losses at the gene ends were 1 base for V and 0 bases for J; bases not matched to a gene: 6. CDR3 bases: TGTGCCAGCAGCCAAGGGGACAGTCGGCATAGCAATCAGCCCCAGCATTTT. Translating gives CASSQGDSRHSNQPQHF.

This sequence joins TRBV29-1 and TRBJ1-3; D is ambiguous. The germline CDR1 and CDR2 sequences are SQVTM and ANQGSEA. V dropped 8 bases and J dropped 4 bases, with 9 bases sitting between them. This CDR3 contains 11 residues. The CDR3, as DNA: TGCAGCTCGTTAGAGGGAAACACCATATATTTT. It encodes CSSLEGNTIYF.

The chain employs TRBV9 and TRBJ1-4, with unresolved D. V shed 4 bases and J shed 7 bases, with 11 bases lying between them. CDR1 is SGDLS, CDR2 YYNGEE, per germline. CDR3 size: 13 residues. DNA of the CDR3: TGTGCCAGCAGCCTGAACACGGGTGAAAAACTGTTTTTT. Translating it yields CASSLNTGEKLFF.

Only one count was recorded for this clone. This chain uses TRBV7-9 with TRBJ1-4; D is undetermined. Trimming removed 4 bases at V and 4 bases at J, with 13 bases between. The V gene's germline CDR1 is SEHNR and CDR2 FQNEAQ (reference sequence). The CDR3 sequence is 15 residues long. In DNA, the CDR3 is TGTGCCAGCAGCTCCCACACGGGATATAATGAAAAACTGTTTTTT. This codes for CASSSHTGYNEKLFF.

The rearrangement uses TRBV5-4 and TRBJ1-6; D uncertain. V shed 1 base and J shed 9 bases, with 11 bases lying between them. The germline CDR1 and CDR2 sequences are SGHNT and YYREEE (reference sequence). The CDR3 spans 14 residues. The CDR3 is CASSLLTEGSPLHF. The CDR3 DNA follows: TGTGCCAGCAGCTTGCTGACTGAAGGTTCACCCCTCCACTTT.

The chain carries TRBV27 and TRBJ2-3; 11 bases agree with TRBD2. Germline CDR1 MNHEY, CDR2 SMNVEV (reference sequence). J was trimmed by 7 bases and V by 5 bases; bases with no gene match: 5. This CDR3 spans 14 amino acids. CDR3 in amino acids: CASSPPTSGNTQYF. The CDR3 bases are TGTGCCAGCAGTCCCCCGACTAGCGGGAATACGCAGTATTTT.

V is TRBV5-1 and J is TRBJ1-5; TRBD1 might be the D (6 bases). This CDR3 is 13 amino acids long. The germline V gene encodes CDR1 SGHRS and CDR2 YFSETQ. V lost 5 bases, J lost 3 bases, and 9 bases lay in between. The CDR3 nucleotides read TGCGCCAGCAGACAGGGCCCCAATCAGCCCCAGCATTTT. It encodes CASRQGPNQPQHF.

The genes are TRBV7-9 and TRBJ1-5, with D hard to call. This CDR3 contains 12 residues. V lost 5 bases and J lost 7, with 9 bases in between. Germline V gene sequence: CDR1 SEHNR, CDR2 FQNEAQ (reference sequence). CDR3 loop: CASSPPGQPQHF. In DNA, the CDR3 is TGTGCCAGCAGCCCCCCGGGGCAGCCCCAGCATTTT.

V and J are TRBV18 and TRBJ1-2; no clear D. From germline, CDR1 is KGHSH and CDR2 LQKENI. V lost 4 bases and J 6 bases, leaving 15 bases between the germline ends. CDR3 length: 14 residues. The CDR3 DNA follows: TGTGCCAGCTCACTTAGTCGGGGTGAGAATGGCTACACCTTC. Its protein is CASSLSRGENGYTF.

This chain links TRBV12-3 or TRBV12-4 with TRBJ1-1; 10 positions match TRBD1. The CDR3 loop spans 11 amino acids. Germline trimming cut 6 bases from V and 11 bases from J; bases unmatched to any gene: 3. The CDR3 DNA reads TGTGCCAGCAGGGGACAGGGGTCGGCTTTCTTT. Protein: CASRGQGSAFF.

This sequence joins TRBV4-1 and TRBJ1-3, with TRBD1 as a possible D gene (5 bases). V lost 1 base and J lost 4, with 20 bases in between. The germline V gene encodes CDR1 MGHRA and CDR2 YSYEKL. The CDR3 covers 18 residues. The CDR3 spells CASSQGRRQIPEGNTIYF. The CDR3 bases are TGCGCCAGCAGCCAAGGAAGGCGACAGATCCCTGAGGGAAACACCATATATTTT.

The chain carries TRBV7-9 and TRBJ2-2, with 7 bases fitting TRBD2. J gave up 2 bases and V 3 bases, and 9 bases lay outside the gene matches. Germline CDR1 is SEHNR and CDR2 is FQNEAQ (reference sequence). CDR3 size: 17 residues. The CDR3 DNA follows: TGTGCCAGCAGCTTTTTCTTGCGGGAGAATAACACCGGGGAGCTGTTTTTT. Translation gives CASSFFLRENNTGELFF. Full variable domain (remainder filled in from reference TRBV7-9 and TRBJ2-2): DTGVSQNPRHKITKRGQNVTFRCDPISEHNRLYWYRQTLGQGPEFLTYFQNEAQLEKSRLLSDRFSAERPKGSFSTLEIQRTEQGDSAMYLCASSFFLRENNTGELFFGEGSRLTVL.

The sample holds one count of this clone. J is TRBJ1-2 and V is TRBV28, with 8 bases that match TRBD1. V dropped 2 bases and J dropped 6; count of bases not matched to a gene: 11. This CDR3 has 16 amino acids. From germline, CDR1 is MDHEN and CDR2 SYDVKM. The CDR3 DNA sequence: TGTGCCAGCAGTTTAATTTCCCCCGACAGGGGCAATGGCTACACCTTC. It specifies CASSLISPDRGNGYTF.

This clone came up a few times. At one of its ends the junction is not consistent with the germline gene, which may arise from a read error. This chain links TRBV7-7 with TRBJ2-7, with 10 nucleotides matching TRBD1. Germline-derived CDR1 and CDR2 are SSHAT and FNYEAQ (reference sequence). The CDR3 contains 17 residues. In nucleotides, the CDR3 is TGTGCTAGCAGCTGTCCCGGGACAGGGGCCGTTACCTACGAGCAGTACTTC. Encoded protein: CASSCPGTGAVTYEQYF.

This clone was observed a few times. CDR3 protein: CASKPISSYNSPLHF. The CDR3, as DNA: TGTGCCAGCAAACCCATCAGCTCCTATAATTCACCCCTCCACTTT. This chain connects TRBV6-5 to TRBJ1-6; D is uncertain. This CDR3 region has 15 residues. Germline V gene lookup returns CDR1 MNHEY and CDR2 SVGAGI. Deletions cut 7 bases from V and 0 bases from J, with 10 bases between.

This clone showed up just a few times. The CDR3 DNA is TGTGCCAGTAGTCCCCGGAGGGACAGGGGACATGAAAAACTGTTTTTT. The encoded protein is CASSPRRDRGHEKLFF. The V and J genes are TRBV19 and TRBJ1-4; 10 bases map to TRBD1. CDR1 LNHDA and CDR2 SQIVND come from the germline V gene (reference sequence). V shed 5 bases and J 6 bases; nucleotides not matched to a gene: 9. The CDR3 consists of 16 residues.

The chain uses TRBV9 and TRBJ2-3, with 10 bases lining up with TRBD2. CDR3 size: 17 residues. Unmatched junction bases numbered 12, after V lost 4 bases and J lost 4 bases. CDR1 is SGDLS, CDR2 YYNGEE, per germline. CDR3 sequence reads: CASSTRQGLATPDTQYF. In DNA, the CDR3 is TGTGCCAGCAGCACCCGCCAGGGACTAGCGACCCCAGATACGCAGTATTTT.

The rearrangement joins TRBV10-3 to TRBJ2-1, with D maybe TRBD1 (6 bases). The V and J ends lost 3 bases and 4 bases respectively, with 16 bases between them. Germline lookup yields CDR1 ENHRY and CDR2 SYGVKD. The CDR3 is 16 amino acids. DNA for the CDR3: TGTGCCATCAGTGATCCTCTCGGACAGTCTTACAATGAGCAGTTCTTC. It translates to CAISDPLGQSYNEQFF.

CDR3 bases: TGTGCCAGCTCACCTACTGACGACAGGGACTATGGCTACACCTTC. Amino acids: CASSPTDDRDYGYTF. The rearrangement links TRBV18 to TRBJ1-2; 7 bases align to TRBD1. This CDR3 region has 15 residues. J lost 3 bases, V lost 3 bases, and 7 bases had no gene match. Germline loops: CDR1 KGHSH, CDR2 LQKENI.